This TCR beta chain was identified during a study of T cell clones after liver transplantation. Study-level information: TCRbeta sequencing after a pre-transplant mixed lymphocyte reaction identified graft-donor-reactive clones, later tracked in post-transplant blood. Whole-study results and caveats: Post-transplant, graft-donor-reactive CD4 TCRbeta sequences in blood dropped significantly in most of the 8 subjects.

Some clones are missing from TCRdb's copy, which holds only in-frame ones; the method was immunoSEQ multiplex PCR. The sample shows about 53,000 clones, roughly 83% of them seen only once. This clone appeared a few times. Its antigen is as yet unknown. This CDR3 contains 19 residues. V lost 4 bases to trimming and J lost 4 bases; unmatched junction nucleotides: 14. The V gene's germline CDR1 is SGHRS and CDR2 YFSETQ. The sequencing here drew on CD4+ T cells from blood, taken before liver transplant. The genes are TRBV5-1 and TRBJ2-6; 10 bases match TRBD2. The TCR sequence derives from a human donor who received a liver transplant. The CDR3 coding sequence is TGCGCCAGCAGCGACCCGGGACTAGCGATGCTCGGGGGGGCCAACGTCCTGACTTTC. It specifies CASSDPGLAMLGGANVLTF.